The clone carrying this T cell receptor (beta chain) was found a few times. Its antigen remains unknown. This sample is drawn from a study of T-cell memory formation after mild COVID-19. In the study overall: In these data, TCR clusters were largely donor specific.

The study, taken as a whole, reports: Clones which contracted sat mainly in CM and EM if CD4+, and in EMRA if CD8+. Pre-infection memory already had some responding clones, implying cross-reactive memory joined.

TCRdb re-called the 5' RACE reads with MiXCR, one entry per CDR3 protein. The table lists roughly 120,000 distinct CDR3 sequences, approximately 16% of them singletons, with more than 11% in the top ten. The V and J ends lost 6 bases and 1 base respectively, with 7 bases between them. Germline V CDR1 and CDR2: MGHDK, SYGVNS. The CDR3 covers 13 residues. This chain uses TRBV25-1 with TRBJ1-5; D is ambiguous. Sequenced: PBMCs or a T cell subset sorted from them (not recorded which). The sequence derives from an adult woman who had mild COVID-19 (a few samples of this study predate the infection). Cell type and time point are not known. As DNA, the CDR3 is TGTGCCAGCAGGTCTGGGAGCAATCAGCCCCAGCATTTT. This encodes CASRSGSNQPQHF.